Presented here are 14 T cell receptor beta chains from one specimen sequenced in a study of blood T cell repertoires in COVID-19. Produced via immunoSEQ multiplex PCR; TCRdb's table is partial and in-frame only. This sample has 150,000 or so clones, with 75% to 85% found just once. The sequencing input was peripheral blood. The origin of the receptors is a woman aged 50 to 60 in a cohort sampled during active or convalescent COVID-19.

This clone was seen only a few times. This CDR3 reads CASSPILARMSSYNSPLHF. The DNA of the CDR3 is TGTGCCAGCTCACCAATTCTCGCCAGGATGAGCTCCTATAATTCACCCCTCCACTTT. The chain has TRBV18 and TRBJ1-6, with D hard to call. The CDR3 spans 19 residues. V was shortened by 2 bases and J by 0 bases, with 17 bases between the two germline ends. Germline V gene lookup returns CDR1 KGHSH and CDR2 LQKENI.

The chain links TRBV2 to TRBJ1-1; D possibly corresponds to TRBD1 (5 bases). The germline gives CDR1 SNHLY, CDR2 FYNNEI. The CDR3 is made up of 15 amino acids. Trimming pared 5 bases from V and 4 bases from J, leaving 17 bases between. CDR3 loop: CASSPRGGGSTEAFF. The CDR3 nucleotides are TGTGCCAGCAGTCCTCGGGGGGGAGGAAGCACTGAAGCTTTCTTT.

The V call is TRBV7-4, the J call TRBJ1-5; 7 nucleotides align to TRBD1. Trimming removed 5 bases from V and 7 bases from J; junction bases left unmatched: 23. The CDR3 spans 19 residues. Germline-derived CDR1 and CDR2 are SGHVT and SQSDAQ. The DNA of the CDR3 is TGTGCCAGCAGCCCACCCCACCTCTCATATCGACAGGGAACCCAGCCCCAGCATTTT. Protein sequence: CASSPPHLSYRQGTQPQHF.

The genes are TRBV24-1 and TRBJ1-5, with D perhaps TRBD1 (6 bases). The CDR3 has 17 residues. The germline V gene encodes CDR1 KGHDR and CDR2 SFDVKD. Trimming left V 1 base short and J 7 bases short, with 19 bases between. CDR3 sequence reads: CATSDFTGLEGLQPQHF. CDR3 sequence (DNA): TGTGCCACCAGTGATTTTACAGGGCTGGAAGGACTCCAGCCCCAGCATTTT.

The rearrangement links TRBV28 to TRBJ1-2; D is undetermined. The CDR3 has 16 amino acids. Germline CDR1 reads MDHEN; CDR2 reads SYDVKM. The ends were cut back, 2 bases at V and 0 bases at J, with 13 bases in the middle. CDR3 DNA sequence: TGTGCCAGCAGTTTAAAACCCCGAGGAACTAACTATGGCTACACCTTC. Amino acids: CASSLKPRGTNYGYTF.

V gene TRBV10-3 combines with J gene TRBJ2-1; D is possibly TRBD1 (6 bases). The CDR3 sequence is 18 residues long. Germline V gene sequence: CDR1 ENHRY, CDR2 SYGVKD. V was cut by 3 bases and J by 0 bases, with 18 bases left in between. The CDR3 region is CAISDPRNTGFSYNEQFF. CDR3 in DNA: TGTGCCATCAGTGACCCCCGGAACACAGGGTTCTCCTACAATGAGCAGTTCTTC.

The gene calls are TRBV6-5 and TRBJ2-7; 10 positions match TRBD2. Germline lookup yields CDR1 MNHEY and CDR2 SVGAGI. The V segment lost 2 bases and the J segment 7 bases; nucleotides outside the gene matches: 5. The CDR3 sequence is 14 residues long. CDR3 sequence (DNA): TGTGCCAGCAGTTACCTAGCGGGGGTGGTAGAGCAGTACTTC. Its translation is CASSYLAGVVEQYF.

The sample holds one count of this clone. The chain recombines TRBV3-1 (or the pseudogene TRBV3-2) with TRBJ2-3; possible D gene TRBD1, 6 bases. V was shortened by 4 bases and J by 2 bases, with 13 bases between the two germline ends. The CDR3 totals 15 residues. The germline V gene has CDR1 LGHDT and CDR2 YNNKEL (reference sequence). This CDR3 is CASSPYRDLTDTQYF. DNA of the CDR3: TGTGCCAGCAGCCCATACAGGGATCTCACAGATACGCAGTATTTT.

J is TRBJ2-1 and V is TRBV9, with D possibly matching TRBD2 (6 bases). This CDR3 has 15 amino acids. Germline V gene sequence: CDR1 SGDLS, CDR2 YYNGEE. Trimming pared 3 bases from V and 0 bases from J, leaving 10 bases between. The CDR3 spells CASSGDGSSYNEQFF. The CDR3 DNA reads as TGTGCCAGCAGCGGGGACGGGAGCTCCTACAATGAGCAGTTCTTC. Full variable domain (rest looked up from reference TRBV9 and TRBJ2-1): DSGVTQTPKHLITATGQRVTLRCSPRSGDLSVYWYQQSLDQGLQFLIQYYNGEERAKGNILERFSAQQFPDLHSELNLSSLELGDSALYFCASSGDGSSYNEQFFGPGTRLTVL.

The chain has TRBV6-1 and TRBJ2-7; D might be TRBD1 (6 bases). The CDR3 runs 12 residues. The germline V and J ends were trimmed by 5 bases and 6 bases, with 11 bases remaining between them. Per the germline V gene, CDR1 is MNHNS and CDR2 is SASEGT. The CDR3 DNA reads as TGTGCCAGCAGTTTTTCAGGGGCCGAGCAGTACTTC. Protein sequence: CASSFSGAEQYF.

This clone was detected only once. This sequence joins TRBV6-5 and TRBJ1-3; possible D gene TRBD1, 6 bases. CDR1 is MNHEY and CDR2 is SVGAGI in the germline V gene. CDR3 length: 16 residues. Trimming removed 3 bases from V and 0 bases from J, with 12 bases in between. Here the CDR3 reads CASSYNREASGNTIYF. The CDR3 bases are TGTGCCAGCAGTTATAACAGGGAAGCCTCTGGAAACACCATATATTTT.

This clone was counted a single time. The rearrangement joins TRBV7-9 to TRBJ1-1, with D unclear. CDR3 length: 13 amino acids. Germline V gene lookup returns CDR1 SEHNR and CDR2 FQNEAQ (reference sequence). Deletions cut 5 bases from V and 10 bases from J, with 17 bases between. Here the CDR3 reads CASSVIAAVGAFF. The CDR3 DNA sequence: TGTGCCAGCAGCGTAATCGCGGCCGTGGGAGCTTTCTTT.

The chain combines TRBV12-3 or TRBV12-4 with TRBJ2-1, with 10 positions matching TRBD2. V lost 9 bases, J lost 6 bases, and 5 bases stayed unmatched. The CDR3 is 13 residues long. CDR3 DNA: TGTGCCAGTGAAGCGGGGGGGGTCAATGAGCAGTTCTTC. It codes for CASEAGGVNEQFF.

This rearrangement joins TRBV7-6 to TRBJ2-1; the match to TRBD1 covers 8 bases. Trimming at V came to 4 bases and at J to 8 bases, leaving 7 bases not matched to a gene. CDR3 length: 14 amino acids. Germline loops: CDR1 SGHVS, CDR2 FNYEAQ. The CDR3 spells CASSSPQGAHEQFF. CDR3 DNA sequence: TGTGCCAGCAGCTCACCCCAGGGGGCACATGAGCAGTTCTTC.